Shown below are 2 T cell receptor beta chains from a single sample sequenced in a study of a mutant IDH1 vaccine in newly diagnosed glioma. These receptors have no known antigen. Only in-frame clones appear in the TCRdb table, and some are missing; sequencing was by immunoSEQ multiplex PCR. The sample yields around 57,000 clones, about nine tenths seen once. This sample's time point: week 11, during vaccination. Doses comprised 300 ug of mutant IDH1 20-mer peptide each, plus topical imiquimod. The sample in question was PBMCs, obtained from a glioma patient whose treatment included an IDH1 peptide vaccine. The source is a man aged 40-55 years with glioma.

V usage is TRBV30 and J usage is TRBJ2-1, with 10 nucleotides matching TRBD1. CDR1 and CDR2 (germline): GTSNPN, SVGIG (reference sequence). The CDR3 sequence is 14 residues long. J was trimmed by 12 bases and V by 4 bases; bases with no gene match: 12. CDR3 DNA: TGTGCCTGGATTCCCCGGGACAGGGGTCGGGGGCAGTTCTTC. It translates to CAWIPRDRGRGQFF.

The V call is TRBV28, the J call TRBJ2-7; D call uncertain. There are 14 residues in the CDR3. Trimming left V 6 bases short and J 1 base short, with 13 bases between. Germline V lookup: CDR1 MDHEN, CDR2 SYDVKM. The CDR3 sequence: CASRRSTSSYEQYV. The CDR3 DNA follows: TGTGCCAGCAGGCGGAGCACCTCTTCCTACGAGCAGTACGTC.